A single sample gave rise to the 16 T cell receptor beta chains below, sequenced in a study of blood T cell repertoires in COVID-19. Using immunoSEQ multiplex PCR, the repertoire was profiled, and TCRdb retains in-frame clones only, with some absent. The data show about 180,000 clones, 60% to 80% seen once. Sequences were obtained from peripheral blood. These receptor sequences come from a woman in her 70s with acute or convalescent COVID-19.

The CDR3 bases are TGTGCCATCAGTGAGACGGGAGCTGGGACTAGCGTCCAGGGGGAGCTGTTTTTT. Translation gives CAISETGAGTSVQGELFF. The V gene is TRBV10-3, the J gene TRBJ2-2, with 10 bases matching TRBD2. After removal of 2 bases from V and 8 bases from J, the junction contained 14 bases not matched to a gene. The V gene's germline CDR1 is ENHRY and CDR2 SYGVKD. The CDR3 loop spans 18 amino acids.

The table lists this clone with a few counts. The chain uses TRBV28 and TRBJ2-3, with a possible D match to TRBD2 (7 bases). The CDR3 spans 14 residues. Trimming stripped 6 bases from V and 2 bases from J, with 12 bases between. CDR1 and CDR2 (germline): MDHEN, SYDVKM. This chain's CDR3 is CASREGGSTDTQYF. CDR3 nucleotides: TGTGCCAGCAGGGAGGGGGGGTCCACAGATACGCAGTATTTT.

J is TRBJ2-3 and V is TRBV4-1; TRBD2 agrees at 7 bases. J gave up 5 bases and V 4 bases, and 9 bases lay outside the gene matches. In germline, CDR1 is MGHRA, CDR2 YSYEKL. The CDR3 is 15 amino acids. The CDR3 region is CASSPLGLDRDTQYF. The CDR3 region has the DNA TGCGCCAGCAGCCCTTTAGGACTAGACAGAGATACGCAGTATTTT.

CDR3 DNA sequence: TGTGCCAGCACCGGCTCCCAGGCATACGAGCAGTACTTC. As protein: CASTGSQAYEQYF. This chain connects TRBV2 to TRBJ2-7, with unresolved D. The CDR3 is made up of 13 amino acids. Trimming shortened V by 7 bases and J by 4 bases, and 14 bases separated the two germline ends. The germline CDR1 and CDR2 sequences are SNHLY and FYNNEI.

This sequence joins TRBV9 and TRBJ2-1, with TRBD2 identical over 8 bases. J lost 2 bases, V lost 2 bases, and 6 bases had no gene match. The CDR3 extends over 16 amino acids. Germline assignment: CDR1 SGDLS and CDR2 YYNGEE. In DNA, the CDR3 is TGTGCCAGCAGCGTCTATAGCGGGACGACCTACAATGAGCAGTTCTTC. Its protein product is CASSVYSGTTYNEQFF. Looking up the rest from reference TRBV9 and TRBJ2-1 gives the full variable domain: DSGVTQTPKHLITATGQRVTLRCSPRSGDLSVYWYQQSLDQGLQFLIQYYNGEERAKGNILERFSAQQFPDLHSELNLSSLELGDSALYFCASSVYSGTTYNEQFFGPGTRLTVL.

The chain employs TRBV19 and TRBJ2-1; 7 bases map to TRBD1. The junction had 3 bases not matched to a gene; V was cut back by 5 bases and J by 8 bases. CDR1 LNHDA and CDR2 SQIVND come from the germline V gene (reference sequence). This CDR3 has 12 residues. The CDR3 region is CASSPGTDEQFF. The CDR3 DNA follows: TGTGCCAGTAGTCCCGGGACAGATGAGCAGTTCTTC.

The chain combines TRBV3-1 (or the pseudogene TRBV3-2) with TRBJ2-1, with 8 bases matching TRBD2. Germline lookup yields CDR1 LGHDT and CDR2 YNNKEL (reference sequence). The J segment lost 5 bases and the V segment lost 1 base, leaving 7 bases of the junction unmatched. The CDR3 totals 16 residues. CDR3 coding DNA: TGTGCCAGCAGCCAAGTTTTCCTAGCGGGTAACAATGAGCAGTTCTTC. As protein: CASSQVFLAGNNEQFF.

The CDR3: CASSLQTDSYNEQFF. In DNA form, the CDR3 reads TGCGCCAGCAGCCTACAGACGGATTCCTACAATGAGCAGTTCTTC. The rearrangement links TRBV5-1 to TRBJ2-1; D call uncertain. The V gene's germline CDR1 is SGHRS and CDR2 YFSETQ. V lost 4 bases, J lost 1 base, and 12 bases lay in between. The CDR3 runs to 15 residues.

The chain joins TRBV6-6 to TRBJ2-1; 8 bases fit TRBD2. The CDR3 covers 15 residues. Unmatched junction bases numbered 11, after V lost 5 bases and J lost 8 bases. Looked up from germline, CDR1 is MNHNY and CDR2 is SVGAGI (reference sequence). CDR3 in amino acids: CASSRPSGFGDEQFF. The CDR3, as DNA: TGTGCCAGCAGTAGGCCTAGCGGGTTCGGGGATGAGCAGTTCTTC.

The J gene is TRBJ2-3, the V gene TRBV30; weak D call: TRBD2 (5 bases). The CDR3 length is 15 residues. Trimming cost V 0 bases and J 7 bases, with 17 bases left between them. Germline V CDR1 and CDR2: GTSNPN, SVGIG (reference sequence). The CDR3 DNA reads TGTGCCTGGAGTGTAGGAGGACCAGCAACGAATACGCAGTATTTT. Translation: CAWSVGGPATNTQYF.

This clone occurred once. This chain uses TRBV3-1 (or the pseudogene TRBV3-2) with TRBJ1-1; D gene uncertain. CDR1 is LGHDT and CDR2 is YNNKEL in the germline V gene (reference sequence). This CDR3 spans 14 amino acids. Between the trimmed V and J ends, which lost 1 base and 5 bases, there was a span of 11 bases. The CDR3: CASSQGGSGTEAFF. As DNA, the CDR3 is TGTGCCAGCAGCCAAGGAGGGTCGGGGACTGAAGCTTTCTTT.

The genes are TRBV27 and TRBJ2-3; a possible D gene is TRBD1 (5 bases). Germline values: CDR1 MNHEY, CDR2 SMNVEV (reference sequence). The CDR3 covers 14 residues. Trimming cost V 5 bases and J 4 bases, with 13 bases left between them. Here the CDR3 reads CASSQSGFPDTQYF. DNA for the CDR3: TGTGCCAGCAGTCAGTCAGGGTTTCCAGATACGCAGTATTTT.

The rearrangement uses TRBV5-1 and TRBJ2-5, with TRBD2 identical over 10 bases. V trimming: 2 bases; J trimming: 5 bases; junction bases outside the gene matches: 9. The CDR3 sequence is 16 residues long. Germline CDR1 reads SGHRS; CDR2 reads YFSETQ. The CDR3 region is CASSFLASGRPETQYF. CDR3 bases: TGCGCCAGCAGCTTCTTGGCTAGCGGGAGACCGGAGACCCAGTACTTC.

The J gene is TRBJ1-1, the V gene TRBV18; D is perhaps TRBD1 (5 bases). V lost 2 bases and J 5 bases, leaving 12 bases between the germline ends. The CDR3 is 14 residues long. CDR1 and CDR2 from the germline V gene are KGHSH and LQKENI. CDR3 nucleotide sequence: TGTGCCAGCTCACCATCAGGGAGGGAGACTGAAGCTTTCTTT. It is translated as CASSPSGRETEAFF.

Worth noting for this clone: Mismatch with germline at one junction end may stem from a read error. The chain uses TRBV19 and TRBJ2-4; D unresolved. The CDR3 has 9 residues. Per germline, CDR1 LNHDA and CDR2 SQIVND (reference sequence). The CDR3 sequence: CASSISHGF. The CDR3, as DNA: TGTGCCAGTAGTATAAGCCATGGCTTC.

The CDR3 nucleotides read TGTGCCAGCAGTTTAACGGGAGGGGATGGCTACACCTTC. Amino acids: CASSLTGGDGYTF. This chain uses TRBV27 with TRBJ1-2; D is perhaps TRBD1 (5 bases). This CDR3 spans 13 amino acids. Germline values: CDR1 MNHEY, CDR2 SMNVEV (reference sequence). V dropped 2 bases and J dropped 6 bases, with 10 bases sitting between them.